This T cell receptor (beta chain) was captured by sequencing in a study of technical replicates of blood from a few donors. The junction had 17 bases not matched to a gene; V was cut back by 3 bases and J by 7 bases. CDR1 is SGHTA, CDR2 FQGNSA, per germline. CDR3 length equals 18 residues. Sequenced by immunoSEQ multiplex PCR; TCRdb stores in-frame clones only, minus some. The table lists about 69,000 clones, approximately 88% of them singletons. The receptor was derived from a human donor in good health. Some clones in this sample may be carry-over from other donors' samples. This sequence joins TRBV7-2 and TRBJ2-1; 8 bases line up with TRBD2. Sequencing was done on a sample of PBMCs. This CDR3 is CASSFALMRGAGRNEQFF. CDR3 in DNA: TGTGCCAGCAGCTTTGCTTTAATGCGGGGGGCCGGAAGAAATGAGCAGTTCTTC.